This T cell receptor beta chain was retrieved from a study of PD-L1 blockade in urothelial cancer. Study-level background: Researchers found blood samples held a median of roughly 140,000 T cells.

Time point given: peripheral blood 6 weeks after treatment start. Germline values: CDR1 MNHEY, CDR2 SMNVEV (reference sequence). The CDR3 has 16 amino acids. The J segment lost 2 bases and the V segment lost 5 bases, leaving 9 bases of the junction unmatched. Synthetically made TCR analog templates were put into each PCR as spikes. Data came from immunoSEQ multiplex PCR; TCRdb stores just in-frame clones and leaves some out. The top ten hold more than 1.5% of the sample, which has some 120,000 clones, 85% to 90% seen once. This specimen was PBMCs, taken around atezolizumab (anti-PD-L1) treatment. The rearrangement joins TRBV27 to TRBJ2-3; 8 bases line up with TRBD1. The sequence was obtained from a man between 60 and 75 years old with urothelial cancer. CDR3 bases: TGTGCCAGCAGTAAGCCGGGGACAGGCCTCACAGATACGCAGTATTTT. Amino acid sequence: CASSKPGTGLTDTQYF.